The T cell receptor beta chain under discussion was sequenced for a study of blood T cells in healthy people across ages. This clonotype was found once. Trimming cost V 0 bases and J 8 bases, with 5 bases left between them. CDR3 length: 12 residues. Germline assignment: CDR1 LGHDT and CDR2 YNNKEL (reference sequence). With each sample, at least 5 micrograms of total RNA were extracted. Alongside a J-beta primer mix, a sample-barcoded 5' primer served in a second PCR lasting roughly 6 to 11 cycles. There were at least 2.5 million CDR3-containing paired-end reads obtained from each sample. Each CDR3 protein gets one entry after TCRdb re-called the 5' RACE reads with MiXCR. This repertoire shows about a million distinct CDR3 sequences, roughly 47% found once; its top ten account for 20% to 25%.

The receptor was isolated from a woman aged 55-70 years in good health. The V call is TRBV3-1, the J call TRBJ2-1; no definite D call. The sequenced material came from blood. The CDR3 region is CASSQEWDEQFF. The CDR3 coding sequence is TGTGCCAGCAGCCAAGAGTGGGATGAGCAGTTCTTC.